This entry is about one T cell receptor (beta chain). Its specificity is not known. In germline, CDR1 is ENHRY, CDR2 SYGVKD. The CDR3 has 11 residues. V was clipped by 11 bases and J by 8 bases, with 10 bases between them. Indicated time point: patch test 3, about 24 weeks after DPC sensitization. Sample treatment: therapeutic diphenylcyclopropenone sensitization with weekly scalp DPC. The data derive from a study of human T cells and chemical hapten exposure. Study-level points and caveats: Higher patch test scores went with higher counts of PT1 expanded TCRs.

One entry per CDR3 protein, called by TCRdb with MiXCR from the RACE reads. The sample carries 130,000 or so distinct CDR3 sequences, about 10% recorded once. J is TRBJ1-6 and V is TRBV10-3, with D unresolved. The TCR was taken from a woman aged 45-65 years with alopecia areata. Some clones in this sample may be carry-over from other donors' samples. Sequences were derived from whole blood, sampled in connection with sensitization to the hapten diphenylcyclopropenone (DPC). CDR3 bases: TGTGCCTCCGGGAGAGATTCACCCCTCCACTTT. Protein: CASGRDSPLHF.